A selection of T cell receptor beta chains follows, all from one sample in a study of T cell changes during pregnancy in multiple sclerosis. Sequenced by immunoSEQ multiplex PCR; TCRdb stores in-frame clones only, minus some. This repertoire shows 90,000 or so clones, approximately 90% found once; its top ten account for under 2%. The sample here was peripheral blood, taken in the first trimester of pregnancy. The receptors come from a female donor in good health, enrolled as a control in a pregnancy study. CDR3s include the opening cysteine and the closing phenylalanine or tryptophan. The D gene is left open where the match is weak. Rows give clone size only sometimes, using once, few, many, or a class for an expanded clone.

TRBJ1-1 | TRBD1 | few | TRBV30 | TGTGCCTGGAACCTCGGACAGGTAAACACTGAAGCTTTCTTT | CAWNLGQVNTEAFF
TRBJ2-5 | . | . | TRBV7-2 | TGTGCCAGCAGCTTAGGGGGCCGTCAAGAGACCCAGTACTTC | CASSLGGRQETQYF
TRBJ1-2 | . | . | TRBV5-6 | TGTGCCAGCAGCTTGTGGGACAATGGCTACACCTTC | CASSLWDNGYTF
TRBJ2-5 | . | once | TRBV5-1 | TGCGCCAGCAGCTTTTTGAGGGGGGGCCAAGAGACCCAGTACTTC | CASSFLRGGQETQYF
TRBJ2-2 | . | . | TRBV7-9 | TGTGCCAGCAGCGCCGCACAGGGAACGAACACCGGGGAGCTGTTTTTT | CASSAAQGTNTGELFF
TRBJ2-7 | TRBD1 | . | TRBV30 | TGTGCCTGGAGCCAGGGACAGGGGGCCTACGAGCAGTACTTC | CAWSQGQGAYEQYF
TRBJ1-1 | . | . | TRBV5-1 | TGCGCCAGCAGCTTGAGGAGGGGTGGGTACACTGAAGCTTTCTTT | CASSLRRGGYTEAFF
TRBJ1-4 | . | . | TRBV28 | TGTGCCAGCAGCAGTGGACAATTTAATGAAAAACTGTTTTTT | CASSSGQFNEKLFF
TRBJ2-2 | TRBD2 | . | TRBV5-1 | TGCGCCAGCAGACGGACTAGCGGGGGGCCCGGGGAGCTGTTTTTT | CASRRTSGGPGELFF
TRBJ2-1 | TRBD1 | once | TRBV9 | TGTGCCAGCAGCTCGGGTGGGACAGGGCTTCACAATGAGCAGTTCTTC | CASSSGGTGLHNEQFF
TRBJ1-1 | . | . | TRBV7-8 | TGTGCCAGCAGCCCTAGACAGATGAACACTGAAGCTTTCTTT | CASSPRQMNTEAFF
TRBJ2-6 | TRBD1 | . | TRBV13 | TGTGCCAGCAGCTTGCCCACCGGGACAGGGAGCTCTGGGGCCAACGTCCTGACTTTC | CASSLPTGTGSSGANVLTF
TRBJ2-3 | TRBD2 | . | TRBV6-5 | TGTGCCAGCAGTTCCGGGGGGGCCCGGAGCCGAGGTACGCAGTATTTT | CASSSGGARSRGTQYF
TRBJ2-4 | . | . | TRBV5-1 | TGCGCCAGCAGCTTGCGCGGCGCAGCAGACATTCAGTACTTC | CASSLRGAADIQYF
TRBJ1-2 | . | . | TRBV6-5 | TGTGCCAGCAGTTACTATGGCATAAACTATGGCTACACCTTC | CASSYYGINYGYTF
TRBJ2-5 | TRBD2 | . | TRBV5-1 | TGCGCCAGCAGCTTTCGTGCTAGCGGGGTTCAAGAGACCCAGTACTTC | CASSFRASGVQETQYF
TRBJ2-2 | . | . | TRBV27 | TGTGCCAGCACGTGGGGCGCCGCGAACACCGGGGAGCTGTTTTTT | CASTWGAANTGELFF
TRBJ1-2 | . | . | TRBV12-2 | . | CASRFGQGNTNYGYTF
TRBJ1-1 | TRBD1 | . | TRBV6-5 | TGTGCCAGCAGTCCGAGGACAGGGGGCCCGGCTTTCTTT | CASSPRTGGPAFF
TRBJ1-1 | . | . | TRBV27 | TGTGCCAGCAGTTCTGGCGGGTCTAACACTGAAGCTTTCTTT | CASSSGGSNTEAFF
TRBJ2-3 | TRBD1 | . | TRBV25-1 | TGTGCCAGCAGTGCCCACAGGGGATCCACAGATACGCAGTATTTT | CASSAHRGSTDTQYF
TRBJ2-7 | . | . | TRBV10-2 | TGCGCCAGCGGCCGGGCAGGGGGGAGCTACGAGCAGTACTTC | CASGRAGGSYEQYF
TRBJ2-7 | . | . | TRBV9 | TGTGCCAGCAGCGTAGGTGGCCGAAGCTACGAGCAGTACTTC | CASSVGGRSYEQYF
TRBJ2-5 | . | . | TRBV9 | TGTGCCAGCAGCGTAGCTCTGGGCTTCCAAGAGACCCAGTACTTC | CASSVALGFQETQYF
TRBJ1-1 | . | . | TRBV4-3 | TGCGCCAGCAGCCTCACGGGGGGGGACACTGAAGCTTTCTTT | CASSLTGGDTEAFF
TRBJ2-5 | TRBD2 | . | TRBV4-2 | TGTGCCAGCAGCCAAGAGGTGGGGGGGGAGACCCAGTACTTC | CASSQEVGGETQYF
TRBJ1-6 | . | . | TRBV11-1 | TGTGCCAGCAGCTGGTCGGGAGAAAGCTCCTATAATTCACCCCTCCACTTT | CASSWSGESSYNSPLHF
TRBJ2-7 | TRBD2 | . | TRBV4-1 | TGCGCCAGCAGCCAAGAGGCCGCGCGGGGGGGGCAGTACTTC | CASSQEAARGGQYF
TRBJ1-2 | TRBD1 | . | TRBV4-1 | TGCGCCAGCAGCCCCTCATGGGGACAGGGTGAGGGCTACACCTTC | CASSPSWGQGEGYTF
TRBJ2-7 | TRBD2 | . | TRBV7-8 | TGTGCCAGCAGCCCGACCGTGATAGCGGGGGGGTACTTC | CASSPTVIAGGYF
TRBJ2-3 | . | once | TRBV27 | TGTGCCAGCGCGGGGGCCCCTCCTAGCACAGATACGCAGTATTTT | CASAGAPPSTDTQYF
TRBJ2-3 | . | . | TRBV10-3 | TGTGCCATCAGTGAGTCGGGACTGCGTAGCACAGATACGCAGTATTTT | CAISESGLRSTDTQYF
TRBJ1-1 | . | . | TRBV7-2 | TGTGCCAGCAGCTTAATCCGGAACACTGAAGCTTTCTTT | CASSLIRNTEAFF
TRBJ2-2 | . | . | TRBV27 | TGTGCCAGCACAACAGGATTGACCGGGGAGCTGTTTTTT | CASTTGLTGELFF
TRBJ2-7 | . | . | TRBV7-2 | TGTGCCAGCAGCTTAAACAGGGCCTTCTACGAGCAGTACTTC | CASSLNRAFYEQYF
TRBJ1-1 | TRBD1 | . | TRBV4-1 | TGCGCCAGCAGCCAAACTGGGACAGCATTGAACACTGAAGCTTTCTTT | CASSQTGTALNTEAFF
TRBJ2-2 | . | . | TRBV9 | TGTGCCAGCAGCGTAGTTGCCAGGGCGAACACCGGGGAGCTGTTTTTT | CASSVVARANTGELFF
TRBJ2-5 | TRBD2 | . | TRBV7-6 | TGTGCCAGCGCCTTGGCGCGGGGCGGGGTCCGGGGGGTGACCCAGTACTTC | CASALARGGVRGVTQYF
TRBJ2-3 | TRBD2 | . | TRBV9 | TGTGCCAGCAATCAGCGGGGGAGAACAGATACGCAGTATTTT | CASNQRGRTDTQYF
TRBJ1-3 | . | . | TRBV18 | TGTGCCAGCTCACAGGGGTTCTCTGGAAACACCATATATTTT | CASSQGFSGNTIYF
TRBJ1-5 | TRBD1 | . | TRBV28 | TGTGCCAGCAGTTCCGGACAGGGGAAGAGAGAAGGGCCCCAGCATTTT | CASSSGQGKREGPQHF
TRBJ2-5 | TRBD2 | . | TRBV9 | TGTGCCAGCAGCGTAAACTCGGGGGGAGAGACCCAGTACTTC | CASSVNSGGETQYF
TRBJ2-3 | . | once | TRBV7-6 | TGTGCCAGCAGCTTACAACCCACAGTAGATACGCAGTATTTT | CASSLQPTVDTQYF
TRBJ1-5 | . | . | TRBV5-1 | TGCGCCAGCAGCCCGGACGGGGGAAATCAGCCCCAGCATTTT | CASSPDGGNQPQHF
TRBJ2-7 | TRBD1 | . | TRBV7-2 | TGTGCCAGCAGCTTAGTTCCGGGACAGGGGGTTTACGAGCAGTACTTC | CASSLVPGQGVYEQYF
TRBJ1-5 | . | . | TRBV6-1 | TGTGCCAGCAGTGAAGCGTACGGACTCAATCAGCCCCAGCATTTT | CASSEAYGLNQPQHF
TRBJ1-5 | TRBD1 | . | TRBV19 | TGTGCCAGTAATTCCCTTCGACAGGGCCTGAGGCAGCCCCAGCATTTT | CASNSLRQGLRQPQHF
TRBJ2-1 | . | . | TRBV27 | TGTGCCAGCGGACCAGGGGAGTTCTTC | CASGPGEFF
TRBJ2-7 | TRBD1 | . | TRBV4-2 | TGTGCCAGCAGCCAAGGGCAGTTCGGGGACAGGGGCTACGAGCAGTACTTC | CASSQGQFGDRGYEQYF
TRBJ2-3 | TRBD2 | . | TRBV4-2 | TGTGCCAGCAGCCAAGTGTTCTCCTCTAGCGGGGGGGATCGCAGCACAGATACGCAGTATTTT | CASSQVFSSSGGDRSTDTQYF
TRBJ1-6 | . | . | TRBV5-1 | TGCGCCAGCTCCCTCGGACAGAGCGCTTCACCCCTCCACTTT | CASSLGQSASPLHF
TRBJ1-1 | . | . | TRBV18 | TGTGCCAGCTCCTTCGAGCGGGGGAACACTGAAGCTTTCTTT | CASSFERGNTEAFF
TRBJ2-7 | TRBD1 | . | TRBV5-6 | TGTGCCAGCAGCATGGACAGGGGAGTCTACGAGCAGTACTTC | CASSMDRGVYEQYF
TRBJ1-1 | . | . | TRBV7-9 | TGTGCCAGCAGCTCTAGGGGCCCCCTTGAAGCTTTCTTT | CASSSRGPLEAFF